Below are 13 T cell receptor beta chains sequenced from a single sample in a study of T-cell reconstitution after alpha-beta-depleted transplantation in children. Unique molecular identifiers tagged the TCRbeta library. MiXCR, run by TCRdb on the PCR reads, gives a single entry per CDR3 protein. This table holds around 700,000 distinct CDR3 sequences, about an eighth found once. Material: PBMCs, obtained before TCRalphabeta/CD19-depleted stem cell transplant. The receptors stem from a girl aged 2 to 10 with congenital amegakaryocytic thrombocytopenia, due to receive a stem cell transplant.

This clonotype has only a few counts. The CDR3 bases are TGCAGTGCAAAGGGACTAGCGGGAGACACCGGGGAGCTGTTTTTT. This encodes CSAKGLAGDTGELFF. This chain connects TRBV20-1 to TRBJ2-2; 14 positions agree with TRBD2. The junction had 3 bases not matched to a gene; V was cut back by 6 bases and J by 3 bases. This CDR3 has 15 amino acids. In germline, CDR1 is DFQATT, CDR2 SNEGSKA (reference sequence).

This clonotype has at least ten counts. The V and J genes are TRBV10-3 and TRBJ2-7, with a weak D call TRBD2 (7 bases). Germline CDR1 ENHRY, CDR2 SYGVKD. The ends were cut back, 4 bases at V and 2 bases at J, with 15 bases in the middle. This CDR3 spans 15 amino acids. The CDR3: CAISGGGIRTYEQYF. CDR3 in DNA: TGTGCCATCAGTGGCGGGGGCATCCGAACCTACGAGCAGTACTTC.

This clonotype was recorded at least ten times. The genes are TRBV20-1 and TRBJ2-7; D may match TRBD1 or TRBD2 (5 bases each). Per the germline V gene, CDR1 is DFQATT and CDR2 is SNEGSKA (reference sequence). The CDR3 runs to 16 residues. The V end was cut by 4 bases, the J end by 2 bases, with 21 bases between. For the CDR3, the DNA is TGCAGTGCTACCGTAGGTTTGAGGGGCGGTGCCTACGAGCAGTACTTC. It is translated as CSATVGLRGGAYEQYF.

This clonotype has at least ten counts. This chain connects TRBV7-3 to TRBJ1-5; D remains ambiguous. V lost 4 bases to trimming and J lost 2 bases, with 9 bases between them. The CDR3 consists of 14 residues. Germline-derived CDR1 and CDR2 are SGHTA and FQGTGA. CDR3 amino acids: CASSSTSGNQPQHF. CDR3 sequence (DNA): TGTGCCAGCAGCTCCACCTCGGGCAATCAGCCCCAGCATTTT.

This chain links TRBV14 with TRBJ2-7, with 8 bases matching TRBD1. This CDR3 is built from 14 residues. V gave up 4 bases and J gave up 5 bases; unmatched junction bases: 7. Germline V lookup: CDR1 SGHDN, CDR2 FVKESK. CDR3: CASSLTRGLDEQYF. The DNA of the CDR3 is TGTGCCAGCAGCCTAACCAGGGGGCTGGACGAGCAGTACTTC.

This clonotype was observed at least ten times. As DNA, the CDR3 is TGCAGTGCTAGAGTGGGGGGAATAATAGGTGAGCAGTTCTTC. It translates to CSARVGGIIGEQFF. The V gene is TRBV20-1, the J gene TRBJ2-1; maybe TRBD2 (6 bases). Germline V lookup: CDR1 DFQATT, CDR2 SNEGSKA (reference sequence). V was clipped by 1 base and J by 9 bases, with 16 bases between them. The CDR3 extends over 14 amino acids.

The chain is built from TRBV20-1 and TRBJ2-1, with TRBD2 matching over 8 bases. CDR3 length equals 17 residues. Per the germline V gene, CDR1 is DFQATT and CDR2 is SNEGSKA (reference sequence). Trimming took 0 bases from V and 7 from J; bases not matched to a gene: 14. CDR3 sequence: CSARDGWGLAGWNEQFF. The CDR3 bases are TGCAGTGCTAGAGATGGGTGGGGGCTAGCGGGTTGGAATGAGCAGTTCTTC.

This clonotype was seen ten or more times. One end of the junction varies from germline; a read error may be responsible. The J gene is TRBJ2-1, the V gene TRBV5-1; D is unclear. Germline V CDR1 and CDR2: SGHRS, YFSETQ. This CDR3 region has 12 residues. The CDR3 is CASRLALDEQFF. The CDR3 DNA sequence: TGCGCCAGCAGATTGGCGTTAGATGAGCAGTTCTTC. The complete variable domain, with remaining parts taken from reference TRBV5-1 and TRBJ2-1, reads KAGVTQTPRYLIKTRGQQVTLSCSPISGHRSVSWYQQTPGQGLQFLFEYFSETQRNKGNFPGRFSGRQFSNSRSEMNVSTLELGDSALYLCASRLALDEQFFGPGTRLTVL.

V is TRBV20-1 and J is TRBJ2-7; 7 bases agree with TRBD2. Germline CDR1 DFQATT, CDR2 SNEGSKA (reference sequence). CDR3 length: 13 residues. The CDR3 DNA is TGCAGCGGGGGGAGAGGAAACCCCTACGAGCAGTACTTC. It translates to CSGGRGNPYEQYF.

In this sample, this clonotype turned up a few times. The V and J genes are TRBV6-2 or TRBV6-3 and TRBJ2-3, with unresolved D. This CDR3 is 14 amino acids long. Germline-derived CDR1 and CDR2 are MNHEY and SVGEGT. Trimming removed 7 bases from V and 1 base from J, with 12 bases in between. CDR3 loop: CASNQPTGTDTQYF. The CDR3 DNA sequence: TGTGCCAGCAACCAACCAACGGGCACAGATACGCAGTATTTT.

The table lists this clonotype with a few counts. The gene calls are TRBV29-1 and TRBJ1-2; weak D call: TRBD1 (6 bases). Germline V gives CDR1 SQVTM, CDR2 ANQGSEA. V lost 7 bases and J 8 bases, leaving 26 bases between the germline ends. This CDR3 comprises 15 residues. The CDR3 sequence is CSAQRGGDSGEGYTF. The CDR3 nucleotides are TGCAGCGCCCAAAGGGGGGGGGACTCAGGCGAAGGCTACACCTTC.

This clonotype occurred a few times. This chain uses TRBV5-1 with TRBJ2-1; 9 bases align to TRBD2. The germline V gene encodes CDR1 SGHRS and CDR2 YFSETQ. J gave up 6 bases and V 5 bases, and 12 bases lay outside the gene matches. The CDR3 loop spans 16 amino acids. Written as DNA, the CDR3 is TGCGCCAGCAGGAGTAGCGGGAGCTTCCTCTCCAATGAGCAGTTCTTC. Its protein is CASRSSGSFLSNEQFF.

In this sample, this clonotype turned up a few times. V gene TRBV9 combines with J gene TRBJ2-5; D might be TRBD2 (5 bases). The V gene lost 0 bases and the J gene lost 5 bases, with 11 bases spanning the gap. There are 14 residues in the CDR3. The germline V gene has CDR1 SGDLS and CDR2 YYNGEE. CDR3 coding DNA: TGTGCCAGCAGCGTAGGGGCTCCGGGGGAGACCCAGTACTTC. Its translation: CASSVGAPGETQYF.